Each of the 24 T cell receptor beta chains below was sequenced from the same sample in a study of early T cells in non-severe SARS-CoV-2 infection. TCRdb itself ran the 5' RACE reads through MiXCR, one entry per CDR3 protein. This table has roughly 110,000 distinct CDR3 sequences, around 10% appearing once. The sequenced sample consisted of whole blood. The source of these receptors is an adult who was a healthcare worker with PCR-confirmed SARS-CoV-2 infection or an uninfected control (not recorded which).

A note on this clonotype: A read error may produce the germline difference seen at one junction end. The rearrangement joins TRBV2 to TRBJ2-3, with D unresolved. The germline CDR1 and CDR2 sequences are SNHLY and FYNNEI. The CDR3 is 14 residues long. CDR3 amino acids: CASGEGRVSDTQYF. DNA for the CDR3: TGTGCCAGCGGTGAAGGTCGGGTATCAGATACGCAGTATTTT.

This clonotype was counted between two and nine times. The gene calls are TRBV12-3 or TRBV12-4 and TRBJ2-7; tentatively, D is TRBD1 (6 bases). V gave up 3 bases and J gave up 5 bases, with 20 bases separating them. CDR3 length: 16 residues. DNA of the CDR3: TGTGCCAGCAGTTTTGGGGGCCACCAAATCCGAAACGAGCAGTACTTC. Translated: CASSFGGHQIRNEQYF.

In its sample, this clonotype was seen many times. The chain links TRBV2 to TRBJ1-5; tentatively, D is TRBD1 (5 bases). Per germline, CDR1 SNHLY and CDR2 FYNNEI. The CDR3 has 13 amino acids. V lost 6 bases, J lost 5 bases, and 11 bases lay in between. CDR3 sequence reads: CASRTEAHQPQHF. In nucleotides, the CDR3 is TGTGCCAGCAGGACAGAGGCGCATCAGCCCCAGCATTTT.

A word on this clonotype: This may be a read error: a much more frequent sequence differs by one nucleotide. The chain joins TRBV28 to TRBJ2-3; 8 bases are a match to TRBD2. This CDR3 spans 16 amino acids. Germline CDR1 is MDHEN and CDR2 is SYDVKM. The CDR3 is CASSPTGTSDTDMQYF. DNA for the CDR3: TGTGCCAGCAGTCCTACTGGGACTAGTGACACAGATATGCAGTATTTT.

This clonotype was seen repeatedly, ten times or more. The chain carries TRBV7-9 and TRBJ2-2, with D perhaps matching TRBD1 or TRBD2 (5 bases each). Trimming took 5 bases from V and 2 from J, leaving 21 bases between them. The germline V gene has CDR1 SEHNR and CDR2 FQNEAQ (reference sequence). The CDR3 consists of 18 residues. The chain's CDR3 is CASSRSALGPLNTGELFF. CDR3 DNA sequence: TGTGCCAGCAGCCGGTCGGCTCTGGGACCCTTAAACACCGGGGAGCTGTTTTTT.

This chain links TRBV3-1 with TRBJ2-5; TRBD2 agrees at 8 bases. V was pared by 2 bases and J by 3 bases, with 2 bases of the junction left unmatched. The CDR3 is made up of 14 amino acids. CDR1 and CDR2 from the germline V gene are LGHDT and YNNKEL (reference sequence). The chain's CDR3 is CASSQIAGKETQYF. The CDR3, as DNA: TGTGCCAGCAGCCAAATAGCGGGAAAAGAGACCCAGTACTTC.

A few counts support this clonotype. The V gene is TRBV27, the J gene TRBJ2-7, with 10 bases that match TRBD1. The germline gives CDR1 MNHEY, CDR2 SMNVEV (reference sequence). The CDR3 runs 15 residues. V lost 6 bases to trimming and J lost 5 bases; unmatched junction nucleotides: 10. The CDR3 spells CASSPTGTGVHEQYF. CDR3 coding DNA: TGTGCCAGCAGCCCGACCGGGACAGGGGTTCACGAGCAGTACTTC.

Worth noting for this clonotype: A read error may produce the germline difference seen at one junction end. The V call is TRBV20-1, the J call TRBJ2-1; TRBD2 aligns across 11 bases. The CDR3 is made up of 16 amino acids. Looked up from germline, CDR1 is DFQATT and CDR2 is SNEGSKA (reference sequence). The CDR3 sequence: CSAARLAGRSYNEHFF. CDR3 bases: TGCAGTGCCGCGCGACTAGCGGGACGGTCCTACAATGAGCATTTCTTC.

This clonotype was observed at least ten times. CDR3 protein: CASRPRSGWDETQYF. CDR3 coding DNA: TGCGCCAGCAGACCCCGTTCGGGGTGGGACGAGACCCAGTACTTC. J is TRBJ2-5 and V is TRBV5-1; D may match TRBD1 or TRBD2 (5 bases each). The CDR3 contains 15 residues. Germline V gene lookup returns CDR1 SGHRS and CDR2 YFSETQ. Trimming stripped 5 bases from V and 5 bases from J, with 19 bases between.

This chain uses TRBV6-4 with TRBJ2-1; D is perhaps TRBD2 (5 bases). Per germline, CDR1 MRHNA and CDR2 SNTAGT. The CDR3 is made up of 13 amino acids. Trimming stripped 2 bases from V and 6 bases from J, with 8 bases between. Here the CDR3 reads CASSDGESNEQFF. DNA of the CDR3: TGTGCCAGCAGTGACGGGGAGTCCAATGAGCAGTTCTTC.

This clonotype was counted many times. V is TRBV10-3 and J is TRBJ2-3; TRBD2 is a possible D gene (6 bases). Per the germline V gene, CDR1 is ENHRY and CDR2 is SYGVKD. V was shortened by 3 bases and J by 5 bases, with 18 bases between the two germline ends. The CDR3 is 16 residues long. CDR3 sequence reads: CAISEIRRQGGDTQYF. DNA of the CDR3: TGTGCCATCAGTGAAATTAGACGGCAGGGAGGAGATACGCAGTATTTT.

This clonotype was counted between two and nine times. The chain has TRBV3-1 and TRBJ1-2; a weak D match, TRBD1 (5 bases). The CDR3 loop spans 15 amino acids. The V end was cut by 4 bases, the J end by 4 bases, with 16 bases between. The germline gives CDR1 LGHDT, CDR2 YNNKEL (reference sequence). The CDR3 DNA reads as TGTGCCAGCAGCCCCCGGGGCCTCCCCCTCTATGGCTACACCTTC. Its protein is CASSPRGLPLYGYTF.

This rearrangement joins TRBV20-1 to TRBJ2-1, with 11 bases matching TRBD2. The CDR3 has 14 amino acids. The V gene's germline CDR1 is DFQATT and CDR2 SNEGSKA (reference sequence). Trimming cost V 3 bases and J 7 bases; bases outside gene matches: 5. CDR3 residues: CSASGSSGRNEQFF. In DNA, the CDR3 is TGCAGTGCTAGCGGTTCTAGCGGGAGGAATGAGCAGTTCTTC.

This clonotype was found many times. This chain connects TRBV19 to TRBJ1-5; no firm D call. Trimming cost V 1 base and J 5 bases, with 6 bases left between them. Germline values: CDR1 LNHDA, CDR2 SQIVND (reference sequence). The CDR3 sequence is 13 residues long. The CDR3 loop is CASSIGPDQPQHF. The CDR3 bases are TGTGCCAGTAGTATAGGCCCAGATCAGCCCCAGCATTTT. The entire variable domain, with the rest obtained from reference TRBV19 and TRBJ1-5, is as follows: DGGITQSPKYLFRKEGQNVTLSCEQNLNHDAMYWYRQDPGQGLRLIYYSQIVNDFQKGDIAEGYSVSREKKESFPLTVTSAQKNPTAFYLCASSIGPDQPQHFGDGTRLSIL.

In DNA, the CDR3 is TGCGCCAGCAGTGACTTCGACAGGAGGACCTACAATGAGCAGTTCTTC. Translating gives CASSDFDRRTYNEQFF. The rearrangement joins TRBV10-1 to TRBJ2-1; D is perhaps TRBD1 (6 bases). The CDR3 sequence is 16 residues long. The V gene lost 3 bases and the J gene lost 2 bases, with 14 bases spanning the gap. Looked up from germline, CDR1 is WNHNN and CDR2 is SYGVQD (reference sequence).

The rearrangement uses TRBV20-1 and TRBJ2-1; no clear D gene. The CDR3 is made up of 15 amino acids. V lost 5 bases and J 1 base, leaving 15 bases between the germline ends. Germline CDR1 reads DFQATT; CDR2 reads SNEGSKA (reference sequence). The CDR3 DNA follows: TGCAGTGCTGCCCGAGGCCTCCCATCCTACAATGAGCAGTTCTTC. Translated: CSAARGLPSYNEQFF.

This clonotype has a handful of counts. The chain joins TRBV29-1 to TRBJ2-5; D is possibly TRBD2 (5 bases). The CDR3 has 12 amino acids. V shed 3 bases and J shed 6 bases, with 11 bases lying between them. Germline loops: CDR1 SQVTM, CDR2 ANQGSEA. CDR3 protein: CSVDLADQTQYF. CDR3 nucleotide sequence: TGCAGCGTTGACCTAGCTGATCAGACCCAGTACTTC.

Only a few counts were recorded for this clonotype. CDR3 sequence (DNA): TGTGCCAGCAGCACGACAGACTACGAGCAGTACTTC. Its protein product is CASSTTDYEQYF. V usage is TRBV11-2 and J usage is TRBJ2-7; D possibly corresponds to TRBD1 (5 bases). Germline V gene data show CDR1 as SGHAT and CDR2 as FQNNGV. Trimming cost V 5 bases and J 3 bases, with 8 bases left between them. The CDR3 length is 12 residues.

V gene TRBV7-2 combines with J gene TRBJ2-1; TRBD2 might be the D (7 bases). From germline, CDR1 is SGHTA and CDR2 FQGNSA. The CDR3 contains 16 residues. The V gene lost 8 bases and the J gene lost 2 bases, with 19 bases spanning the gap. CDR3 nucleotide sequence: TGTGCCAGCCAACGGACAGCGGGGAACACCTACAATGAGCAGTTCTTC. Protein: CASQRTAGNTYNEQFF.

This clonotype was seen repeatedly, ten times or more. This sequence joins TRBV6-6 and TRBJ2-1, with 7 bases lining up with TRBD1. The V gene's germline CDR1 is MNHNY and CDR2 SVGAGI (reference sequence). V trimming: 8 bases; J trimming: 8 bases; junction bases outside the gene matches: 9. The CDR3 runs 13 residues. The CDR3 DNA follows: TGTGCCAGCGCGACAGGGAAGATCTATGAGCAGTTCTTC. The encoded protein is CASATGKIYEQFF.

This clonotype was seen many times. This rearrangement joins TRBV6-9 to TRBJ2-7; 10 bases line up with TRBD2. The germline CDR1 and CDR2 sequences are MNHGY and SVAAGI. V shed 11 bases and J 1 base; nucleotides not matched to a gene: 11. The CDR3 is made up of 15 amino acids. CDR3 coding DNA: TGTGCCGGAGGAGCGGGAGGGAATGTTTCCTACGAGCAGTACTTC. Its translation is CAGGAGGNVSYEQYF.

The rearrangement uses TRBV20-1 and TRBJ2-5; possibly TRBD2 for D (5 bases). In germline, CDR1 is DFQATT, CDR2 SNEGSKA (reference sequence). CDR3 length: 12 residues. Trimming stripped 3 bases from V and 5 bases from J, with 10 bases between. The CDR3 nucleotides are TGCAGTGCTAGTAGAGGGTCGGAGACCCAGTACTTC. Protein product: CSASRGSETQYF.

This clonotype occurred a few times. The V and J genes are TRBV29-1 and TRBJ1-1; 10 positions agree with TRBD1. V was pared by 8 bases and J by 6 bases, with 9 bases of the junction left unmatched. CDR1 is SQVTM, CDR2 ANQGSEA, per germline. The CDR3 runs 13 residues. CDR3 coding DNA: TGCAGCTTTTATCCGGGACAGGGGTCTGAAGCTTTCTTT. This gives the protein CSFYPGQGSEAFF.

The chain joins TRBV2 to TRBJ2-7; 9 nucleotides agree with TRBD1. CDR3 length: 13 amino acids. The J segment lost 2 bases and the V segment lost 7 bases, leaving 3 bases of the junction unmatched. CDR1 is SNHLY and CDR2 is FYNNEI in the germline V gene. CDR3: CASIGTGTYEQYF. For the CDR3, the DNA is TGTGCCAGCATTGGGACAGGGACCTACGAGCAGTACTTC.